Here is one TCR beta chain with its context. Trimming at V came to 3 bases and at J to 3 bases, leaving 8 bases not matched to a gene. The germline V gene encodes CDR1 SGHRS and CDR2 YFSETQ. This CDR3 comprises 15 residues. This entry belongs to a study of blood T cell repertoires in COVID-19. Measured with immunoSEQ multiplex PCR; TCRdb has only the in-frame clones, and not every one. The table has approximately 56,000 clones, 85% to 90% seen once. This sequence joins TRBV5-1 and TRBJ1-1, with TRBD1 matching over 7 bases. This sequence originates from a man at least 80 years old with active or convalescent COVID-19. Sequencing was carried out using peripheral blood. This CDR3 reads CASSSEGARDTEAFF. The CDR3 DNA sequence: TGCGCCAGCAGCTCAGAGGGGGCGAGGGACACTGAAGCTTTCTTT.